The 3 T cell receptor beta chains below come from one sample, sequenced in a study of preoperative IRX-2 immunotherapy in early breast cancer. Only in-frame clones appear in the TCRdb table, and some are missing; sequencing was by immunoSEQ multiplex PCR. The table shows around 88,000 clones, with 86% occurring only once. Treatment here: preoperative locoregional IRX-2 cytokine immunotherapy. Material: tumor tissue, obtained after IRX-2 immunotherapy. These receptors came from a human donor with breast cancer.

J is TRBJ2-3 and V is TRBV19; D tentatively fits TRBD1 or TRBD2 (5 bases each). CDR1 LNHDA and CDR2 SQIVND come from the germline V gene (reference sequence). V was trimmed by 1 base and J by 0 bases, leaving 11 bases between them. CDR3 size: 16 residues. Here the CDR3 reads CASSIVGTQSTDTQYF. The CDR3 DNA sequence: TGTGCCAGTAGTATAGTTGGGACCCAAAGCACAGATACGCAGTATTTT.

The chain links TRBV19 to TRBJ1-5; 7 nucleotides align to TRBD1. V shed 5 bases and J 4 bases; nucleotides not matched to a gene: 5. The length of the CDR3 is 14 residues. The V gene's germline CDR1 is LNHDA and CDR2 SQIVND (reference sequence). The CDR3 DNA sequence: TGTGCCAGTAGTGCGGGACAGAAGAATCAGCCCCAGCATTTT. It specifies CASSAGQKNQPQHF. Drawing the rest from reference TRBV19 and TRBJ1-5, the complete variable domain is DGGITQSPKYLFRKEGQNVTLSCEQNLNHDAMYWYRQDPGQGLRLIYYSQIVNDFQKGDIAEGYSVSREKKESFPLTVTSAQKNPTAFYLCASSAGQKNQPQHFGDGTRLSIL.

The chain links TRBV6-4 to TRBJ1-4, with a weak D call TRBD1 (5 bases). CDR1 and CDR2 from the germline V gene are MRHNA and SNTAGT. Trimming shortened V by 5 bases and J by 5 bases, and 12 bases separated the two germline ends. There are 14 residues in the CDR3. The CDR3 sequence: CASSFIGANEKLFF. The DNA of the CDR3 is TGTGCCAGCAGTTTTATAGGGGCAAATGAAAAACTGTTTTTT.